The rows below give T cell receptor beta chains drawn from one sample of a study of blood T cell repertoires in COVID-19. Profiled with immunoSEQ multiplex PCR; TCRdb holds only in-frame clones, not every one. The table lists about 170,000 clones, approximately 87% of them singletons. Sequencing was carried out using peripheral blood. Every receptor here comes from a man aged 18 to 30 with active or convalescent COVID-19. CDR3s leave out the opening cysteine and the closing phenylalanine or tryptophan. Each record gives: V gene, J gene, CDR3 protein.

V gene: TRBV4-1; J gene: TRBJ2-1; CDR3 protein: ASSQDWTGQGSYNEQF
V gene: TRBV25-1; J gene: TRBJ2-4; CDR3 protein: ASSELTSSKNIQY
V gene: TRBV19; J gene: TRBJ2-5; CDR3 protein: ASSITSPQETQY
V gene: TRBV27; J gene: TRBJ1-1; CDR3 protein: ASISLNRPPEAF
V gene: TRBV10-3; J gene: TRBJ1-5; CDR3 protein: AISENSGNQPQH
V gene: TRBV5-1; J gene: TRBJ2-1; CDR3 protein: ASSAQGPNEQF
V gene: TRBV9; J gene: TRBJ2-3; CDR3 protein: ASSVAVSGGTDTQY
V gene: TRBV7-9; J gene: TRBJ2-6; CDR3 protein: ASSPSVIGGSGANVLT
V gene: TRBV7-8; J gene: TRBJ1-1; CDR3 protein: ASSSPDRVNGLGTEAF
V gene: TRBV4-2; J gene: TRBJ1-2; CDR3 protein: ASSHSDYQGAFGYT
V gene: TRBV5-4; J gene: TRBJ1-5; CDR3 protein: ASSRGQGLDQPQH
V gene: TRBV4-2; J gene: TRBJ2-7; CDR3 protein: ASSPDRGVYEQY
V gene: TRBV7-9; J gene: TRBJ2-5; CDR3 protein: ASSANQDRIQETQY
V gene: TRBV11-3; J gene: TRBJ1-2; CDR3 protein: ASSLVCGLYGYT
V gene: TRBV15; J gene: TRBJ1-5; CDR3 protein: ATSRDWGTDNQPQH
V gene: TRBV5-1; J gene: TRBJ2-3; CDR3 protein: ASRAGGPRDTQY
V gene: TRBV11-3; J gene: TRBJ1-4; CDR3 protein: ASSLGQVNEKLF
V gene: TRBV5-1; J gene: TRBJ2-3; CDR3 protein: ASSSLGHSTDTQY
V gene: TRBV28; J gene: TRBJ1-2; CDR3 protein: AGGQNYGYT
V gene: TRBV5-1; J gene: TRBJ1-2; CDR3 protein: ASSFSFPGQDGYT
V gene: TRBV14; J gene: TRBJ1-5; CDR3 protein: ASSGTGGNQPQH
V gene: TRBV28; J gene: TRBJ1-1; CDR3 protein: ASSPGQGSAF
V gene: TRBV2; J gene: TRBJ1-5; CDR3 protein: ASSPGEGNQPQH
V gene: TRBV13; J gene: TRBJ2-3; CDR3 protein: ASSLLRGGGAQDTQY
V gene: TRBV19; J gene: TRBJ1-2; CDR3 protein: ASNPSTGANYGYT
V gene: TRBV5-6; J gene: TRBJ1-1; CDR3 protein: ASSRDRRLNTEAF
V gene: TRBV29-1; J gene: TRBJ1-3; CDR3 protein: SVRLRGNTIY
V gene: TRBV2; J gene: TRBJ2-2; CDR3 protein: ASSEGAGYTGELF
V gene: TRBV11-3; J gene: TRBJ1-2; CDR3 protein: ASSLRGGALGYT
V gene: TRBV2; J gene: TRBJ1-2; CDR3 protein: ANRDTHGYT
V gene: TRBV19; J gene: TRBJ1-1; CDR3 protein: ASSIQGNTEAF
V gene: TRBV28; J gene: TRBJ1-1; CDR3 protein: ASSSPGQGTEAF
V gene: TRBV14; J gene: TRBJ1-2; CDR3 protein: ASRPFGANYGYT
V gene: TRBV5-1; J gene: TRBJ1-1; CDR3 protein: ASSPGIPQRWAEAF
V gene: TRBV19; J gene: TRBJ1-2; CDR3 protein: ASSSPWAVLSYGYT
V gene: TRBV6-5; J gene: TRBJ1-2; CDR3 protein: ASSYNRDGYT
V gene: TRBV4-1; J gene: TRBJ1-5; CDR3 protein: ASSQGLGQPQH
V gene: TRBV2; J gene: TRBJ1-1; CDR3 protein: ASSGTTLFEAF
V gene: TRBV10-1; J gene: TRBJ2-1; CDR3 protein: ASTMKREDLNEQF
V gene: TRBV5-1; J gene: TRBJ2-3; CDR3 protein: ASRPGVGDTQY
V gene: TRBV19; J gene: TRBJ1-2; CDR3 protein: ASSIVGGPYGYT
V gene: TRBV10-2; J gene: TRBJ1-2; CDR3 protein: ASTGYEANYGYT
V gene: TRBV5-1; J gene: TRBJ2-7; CDR3 protein: ASSLGQGRNVQY
V gene: TRBV6-5; J gene: TRBJ2-3; CDR3 protein: AGVQLAGDTDTQY
V gene: TRBV27; J gene: TRBJ1-6; CDR3 protein: ASSLSSQGFSPLH
V gene: TRBV7-2; J gene: TRBJ2-1; CDR3 protein: ASSSGLAGATSTNEQF
V gene: TRBV11-2; J gene: TRBJ2-2; CDR3 protein: ASSRGGLRGTGELF
V gene: TRBV15; J gene: TRBJ2-1; CDR3 protein: ATSREQRETHEQF
V gene: TRBV7-2; J gene: TRBJ1-2; CDR3 protein: ASSLAPGTYGYT
V gene: TRBV27; J gene: TRBJ1-5; CDR3 protein: ASSLLAGSNQPQH
V gene: TRBV13; J gene: TRBJ2-7; CDR3 protein: ASSVLAESSYEQY
V gene: TRBV5-1; J gene: TRBJ2-2; CDR3 protein: ASGAGGKTGELF
V gene: TRBV5-8; J gene: TRBJ2-2; CDR3 protein: ASSLSQTSVTGELF
V gene: TRBV2; J gene: TRBJ1-2; CDR3 protein: ASSPRDRGTYGYT
V gene: TRBV7-2; J gene: TRBJ2-5; CDR3 protein: ASSRSGQQETQY